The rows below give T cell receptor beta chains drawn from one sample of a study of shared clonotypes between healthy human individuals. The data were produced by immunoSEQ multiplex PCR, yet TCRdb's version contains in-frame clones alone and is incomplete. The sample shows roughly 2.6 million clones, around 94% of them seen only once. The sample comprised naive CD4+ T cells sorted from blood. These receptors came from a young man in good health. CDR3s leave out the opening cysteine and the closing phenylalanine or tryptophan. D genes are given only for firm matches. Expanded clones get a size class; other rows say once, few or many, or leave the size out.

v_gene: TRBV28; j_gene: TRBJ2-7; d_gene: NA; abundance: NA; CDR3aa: ASSPGLRTYEQY
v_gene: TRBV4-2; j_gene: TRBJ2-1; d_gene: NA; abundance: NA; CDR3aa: ASSQDRGATYNEQF
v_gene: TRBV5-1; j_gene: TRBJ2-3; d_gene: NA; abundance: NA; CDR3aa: ASSLGRTFYLRGTDTQY
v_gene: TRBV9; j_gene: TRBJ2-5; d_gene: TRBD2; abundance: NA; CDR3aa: ASSVGGLAGVQETQY
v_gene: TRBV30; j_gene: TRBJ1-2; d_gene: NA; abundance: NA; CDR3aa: AWSFDGRGGYT
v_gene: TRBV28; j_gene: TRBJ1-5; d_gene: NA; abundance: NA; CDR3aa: ASIDRFGPQH
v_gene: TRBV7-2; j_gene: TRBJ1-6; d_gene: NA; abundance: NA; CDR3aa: ASSLTQGDTSPLH
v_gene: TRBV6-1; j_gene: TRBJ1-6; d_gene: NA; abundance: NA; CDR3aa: ASSEGQYSPLH
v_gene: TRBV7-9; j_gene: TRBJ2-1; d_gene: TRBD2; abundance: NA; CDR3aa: ASSPSGGTSNEQF
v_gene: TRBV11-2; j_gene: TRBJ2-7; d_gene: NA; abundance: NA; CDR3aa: ASTRGSSYEQY
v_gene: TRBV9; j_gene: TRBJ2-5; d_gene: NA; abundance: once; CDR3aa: ASSVGGGSETQY
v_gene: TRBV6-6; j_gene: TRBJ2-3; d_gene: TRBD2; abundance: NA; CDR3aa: ASSYRTSALDTQY
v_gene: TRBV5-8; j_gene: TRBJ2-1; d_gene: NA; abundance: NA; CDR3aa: ASSLGSADRQF
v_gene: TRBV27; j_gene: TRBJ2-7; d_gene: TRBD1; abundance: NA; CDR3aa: ASSWGTGSPGEQY
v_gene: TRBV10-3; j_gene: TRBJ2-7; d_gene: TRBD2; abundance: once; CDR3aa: AISVASGGLEGEQY
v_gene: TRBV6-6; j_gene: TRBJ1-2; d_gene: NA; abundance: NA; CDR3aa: ASSPVLSGVGYGYT
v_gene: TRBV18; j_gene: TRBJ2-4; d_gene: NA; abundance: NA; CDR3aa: ASSPILGQIQKRQY
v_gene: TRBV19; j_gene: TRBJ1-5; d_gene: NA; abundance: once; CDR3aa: ASSQTAKRNQPQH
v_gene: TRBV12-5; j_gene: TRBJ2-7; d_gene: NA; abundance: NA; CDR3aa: ASSGEQY
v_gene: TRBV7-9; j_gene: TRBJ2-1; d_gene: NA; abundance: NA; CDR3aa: ASSLAGGDRNEQF
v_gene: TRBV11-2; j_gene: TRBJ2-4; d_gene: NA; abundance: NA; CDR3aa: ASSSLAKNIQY
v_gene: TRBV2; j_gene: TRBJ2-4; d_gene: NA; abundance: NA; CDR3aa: ASLMGTGKNIQY
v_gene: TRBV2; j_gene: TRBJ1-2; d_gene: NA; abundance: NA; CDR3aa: ASSATTWGGYT
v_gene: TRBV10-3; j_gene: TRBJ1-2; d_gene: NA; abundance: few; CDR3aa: AAVDTPNYGYT
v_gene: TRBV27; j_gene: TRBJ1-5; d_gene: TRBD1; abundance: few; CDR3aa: ASSRGNQPQH
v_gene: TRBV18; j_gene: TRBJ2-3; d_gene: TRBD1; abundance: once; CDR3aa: ASSPTTGGTDTQY
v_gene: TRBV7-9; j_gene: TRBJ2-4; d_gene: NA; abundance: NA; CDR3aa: ASSSRQELAKNIQY
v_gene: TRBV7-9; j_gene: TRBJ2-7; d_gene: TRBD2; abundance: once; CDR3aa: ASSLSGLAGGDYEQY
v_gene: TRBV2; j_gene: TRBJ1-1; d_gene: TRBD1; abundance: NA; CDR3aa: ASRGQGGNTEAF